This T cell receptor (beta chain) was found in a study of T-cell reconstitution after alpha-beta-depleted transplantation in children (TCRdb year 2016). About the investigation overall: The study quantitatively tracked T-cell immune reconstitution after TCRalphabeta/CD19-depleted allogeneic hematopoietic cell transplantation in children using TCR repertoire profiling. Overall results and qualifications from the work: The high TCRbeta diversity at day 60 in some patients was ascribed to recipient T cells and intrathymic progenitors that had survived conditioning. The apparently early recovery of alphabetaT-cell counts about two months after transplant reportedly depended on only several hundred rapidly expanded clones that came from non-depleted graft cells. Hyperexpanded clone frequencies declined over subsequent months; after one year, T-cell counts and TCRbeta diversity were mostly attributed to newly produced T cells.

The sample's treatment or condition label, in plain terms: allogeneic hematopoietic cell transplantation with graft depleted of TCRalphabeta T cells and CD19 B cells. TCRalphabeta/CD19-depleted allogeneic hematopoietic cell grafts were given to the transplant recipients, all of whom were children. Details on this clonotype: Its antigen has not been determined. Qualities for individual bases were not recorded, and no much larger clone is one base off.

Receptor libraries were prepared by PCR. The listed sequencing device is Illumina HiSeq 2500. TCR libraries were prepared with molecular barcoding, using unique molecular identifiers to normalize TCRbeta repertoire quantification. TCRdb reprocessed the public reads (quality trimming at Q25 with fastp, clone calling with MiXCR) and kept in-frame beta chains. Rows matching on CDR3 protein sequence are summarized as one entry with the most common DNA and genes. This sample has 610,000 or so distinct CDR3 sequences in its table, and roughly 30% of those were observed once. Around 36% of the sample goes to the ten largest clones. V lost 2 bases and J lost 6 bases, and the count of bases not matched to a germline gene is 6. The CDR3 contains 15 residues, cysteine and phenylalanine counted. Solely the CDR3 DNA is kept, with 45 bases framed from the first base. For CDR1 and CDR2, the germline V gene lists SGHTA and FQGNSA.

The chain was built from TRBV7-2 and TRBJ2-7; 11 of the junction bases match TRBD2. The TCR comes from a boy younger than two with Wiskott-Aldrich syndrome, due to receive a stem cell transplant. The material sequenced was PBMCs, taken before TCRalphabeta/CD19-depleted stem cell transplant. For the CDR3, the sequence is CASSLFSGRAGEQYF. The DNA sequence is TGTGCCAGCAGCTTATTTAGCGGGAGGGCCGGCGAGCAGTACTTC.